This T cell receptor (beta chain) is drawn from a study of CD8 T cells in Susac syndrome. TCR beta sequences were obtained from blood CD8+ and CD4+ T cells. The CD8+ and CD4+ T cells were isolated magnetically using a negative isolation approach, whereas the TEMRA cells were enriched by FACS. Note on this clonotype: Antigen: not known.

Study conclusions and caveats: A relatively small number of individuals underwent TCR sequencing and HLA analysis.

The V gene lost 3 bases and the J gene lost 0 bases, with 7 bases spanning the gap. Germline V gene lookup returns CDR1 KGHDR and CDR2 SFDVKD. This CDR3 spans 14 amino acids. With random hexamers, reverse transcription was performed on 0.5 to 1 ug of RNA. With immunoSEQ multiplex PCR, TCR beta CDR3 was amplified across 54 Vbeta and 13 Jbeta. Using its own MiXCR run on the immunoSEQ multiplex PCR reads, TCRdb lists one record per CDR3 protein. The sample shows 150,000 to 200,000 distinct CDR3 sequences, 80% to 95% of them seen only once. This TCR was recovered from a human donor with multiple sclerosis. The rearrangement uses TRBV24-1 and TRBJ1-2; weak D call: TRBD1 (5 bases). Sequencing was done on a sample of CD4+ T cells from PBMCs. The CDR3 DNA sequence: TGTGCCACCAGTGATGCGGGGGCTAACTATGGCTACACCTTC. The encoded protein is CATSDAGANYGYTF.